A selection of T cell receptor beta chains follows, all from one sample in a study of TIL therapy for anti-PD-1-resistant metastatic lung cancer. Sequencing used immunoSEQ multiplex PCR; TCRdb keeps in-frame clones, though not all of them. The sample has 95,000 or so clones, roughly 65% seen once. The sample in question was tumor tissue, obtained at baseline. These TCRs come from a person aged 25-80 years with non-small cell lung cancer. The CDR3 runs from the conserved cysteine through the conserved F or W. The D gene is left open where the match is weak. Where a row states a size, it is once, few, many or the class of an expanded clone; other rows omit it.

>.|TRBV11-2|TRBJ2-6|.
CASSLDRGANVLTF
TGTGCCAGCAGCTTAGATCGGGGGGCCAACGTCCTGACTTTC
>.|TRBV7-3|TRBJ1-3|.
CASSLGPSGNTIYF
TGTGCCAGCAGCCTGGGCCCCTCTGGAAACACCATATATTTT
>TRBD2|TRBV18|TRBJ2-7|.
CASSPTSGPFSYEQYF
TGTGCCAGCTCCCCGACTAGCGGCCCTTTCTCCTACGAGCAGTACTTC
>TRBD1|TRBV30|TRBJ1-6|few
CAFKRQGDSPLHF
TGTGCCTTTAAACGACAGGGGGATTCACCCCTCCACTTT
>TRBD1|TRBV27|TRBJ1-5|many
CASSLSWTGEGQPQHF
TGTGCCAGCAGTTTATCGTGGACAGGGGAGGGTCAGCCCCAGCATTTT
>.|TRBV7-9|TRBJ2-6|many
CASSLGPGHRNSGANVLTF
TGTGCCAGCAGCTTAGGACCGGGACACCGAAACTCTGGGGCCAACGTCCTGACTTTC
>.|TRBV5-6|TRBJ2-1|few
CASSFGGGPISYNEQFF
TGTGCCAGCAGCTTTGGAGGGGGACCAATTTCCTACAATGAGCAGTTCTTC
>.|TRBV9|TRBJ1-3|.
CASSPRQASSGNTIYF
TGTGCCAGCAGCCCCCGACAGGCGTCCTCTGGAAACACCATATATTTT
>.|TRBV6-6|TRBJ1-4|.
CASSYTGLFEKLFF
TGTGCCAGCAGTTACACAGGCTTATTTGAAAAACTGTTTTTT
>.|TRBV7-8|TRBJ1-3|once
CASSPSNWVGNTIYF
TGTGCCAGCAGCCCGAGCAACTGGGTCGGGAACACCATATATTTT
>TRBD1|TRBV19|TRBJ1-5|.
CASSTRQGGQPQHF
TGTGCCAGTAGTACCCGACAGGGTGGGCAGCCCCAGCATTTT
>.|TRBV6-6|TRBJ2-2|.
CASRKPQGRGAGELFF
TGTGCCAGCAGAAAGCCCCAGGGAAGGGGAGCCGGGGAGCTGTTTTTT
>TRBD1|TRBV7-6|TRBJ1-3|.
CASSLEQGAHSGNTIYF
TGTGCCAGCAGCTTAGAACAGGGGGCCCACTCTGGAAACACCATATATTTT
>.|TRBV4-1|TRBJ1-1|.
CASSQVADSFNTEAFF
TGCGCCAGCAGCCAAGTGGCGGACTCCTTCAACACTGAAGCTTTCTTT
>.|TRBV10-3|TRBJ2-3|.
CAIRDSSSTDTQYF
TGTGCCATCAGGGACTCCAGTAGCACAGATACGCAGTATTTT
>.|TRBV6-2/TRBV6-3|TRBJ1-5|.
CASSYSFYRQTASYSNQPQHF
TGTGCCAGCAGTTACTCATTCTACCGACAGACCGCATCTTATAGCAATCAGCCCCAGCATTTT
>.|TRBV28|TRBJ1-1|.
CASRALDILVNTEAFF
TGTGCCAGCAGGGCACTTGACATTCTCGTGAACACTGAAGCTTTCTTT
>.|TRBV28|TRBJ2-1|.
CASSSYNEQFF
TGTGCCAGCTCCTCCTACAATGAGCAGTTCTTC
>.|TRBV29-1|TRBJ1-1|.
CSVGSTNTEAFF
TGCAGCGTTGGCAGTACGAACACTGAAGCTTTCTTT
>TRBD1|TRBV7-2|TRBJ2-5|.
CASSYGGTGGAETQYF
TGTGCCAGCAGCTATGGGGGGACAGGGGGCGCGGAGACCCAGTACTTC
>.|TRBV27|TRBJ2-7|few
CASTHSGTNEQYF
TGTGCCAGCACCCATTCCGGGACAAACGAGCAGTACTTC
>.|TRBV19|TRBJ2-1|.
CASSIDQGPYKFF
TGTGCCAGTAGTATAGATCAGGGGCCTTACAAGTTCTTC
>.|TRBV4-3|TRBJ1-5|.
CASSQVAGYNQPQHF
TGCGCCAGCAGCCAAGTAGCAGGGTACAATCAGCCCCAGCATTTT
>.|TRBV3-1/TRBV3-2|TRBJ1-1|many
CASSQQDKNTEAFF
TGTGCCAGCAGCCAACAGGACAAAAACACTGAAGCTTTCTTT
>.|TRBV9|TRBJ1-1|.
CASSVDDRTNTEAFF
TGTGCCAGCAGCGTAGATGATAGGACGAACACTGAAGCTTTCTTT
>.|TRBV19|TRBJ1-4|few
CASSIGGKKLFF
TGTGCCAGTAGTATCGGGGGTAAAAAACTGTTTTTT
>TRBD1|TRBV4-1|TRBJ1-2|few
CASSQGQGGGYTF
TGCGCCAGCAGCCAAGGCCAGGGGGGCGGCTACACCTTC
>.|TRBV2|TRBJ1-2|.
CASTPGNYGYTF
TGTGCCAGCACTCCAGGGAACTATGGCTACACCTTC